A selection of T cell receptor beta chains follows, all from one sample in a study of shared clonotypes between healthy human individuals. Assay used: immunoSEQ multiplex PCR; TCRdb lists only in-frame clones, some missing. The table includes some 1 million clones, under 80% detected once. Sequencing was carried out using memory CD4+ T cells sorted from blood. The receptors originated from a man in his late teens or twenties in good health. Both conserved end residues are part of each CDR3. Fields, in order: CDR3 protein, J gene, V gene, CDR3 length.

CDR3aa: CASSQDGFRQMNSNQPQHF
j_gene: TRBJ1-5
v_gene: TRBV4-1
len: 19

CDR3aa: CASSFASGSSGELFF
j_gene: TRBJ2-2
v_gene: TRBV7-2
len: 15

CDR3aa: CAWSVGYTGELFF
j_gene: TRBJ2-2
v_gene: TRBV30
len: 13

CDR3aa: CASSPIPNTEAFF
j_gene: TRBJ1-1
v_gene: TRBV18
len: 13

CDR3aa: CASSEDYGGYTF
j_gene: TRBJ1-2
v_gene: TRBV25-1
len: 12

CDR3aa: CAISERLRPEAFF
j_gene: TRBJ1-1
v_gene: TRBV10-3
len: 13

CDR3aa: CASSARQGLQETQYF
j_gene: TRBJ2-5
v_gene: TRBV10-2
len: 15

CDR3aa: CASSVVGVSSYNEQFF
j_gene: TRBJ2-1
v_gene: TRBV9
len: 16

CDR3aa: CASSPGQGVKNIQYF
j_gene: TRBJ2-4
v_gene: TRBV2
len: 15

CDR3aa: CASSVDPLYGYTF
j_gene: TRBJ1-2
v_gene: TRBV9
len: 13

CDR3aa: CASSLATASTDTQYF
j_gene: TRBJ2-3
v_gene: TRBV5-1
len: 15

CDR3aa: CASSRTGLNTEAFF
j_gene: TRBJ1-1
v_gene: TRBV19
len: 14

CDR3aa: CASSLGGGYEQYF
j_gene: TRBJ2-7
v_gene: TRBV7-2
len: 13

CDR3aa: CASSLRTGGRSEAFF
j_gene: TRBJ1-1
v_gene: TRBV5-5
len: 15

CDR3aa: CSVEGLAGRYEQYF
j_gene: TRBJ2-7
v_gene: TRBV29-1
len: 14

CDR3aa: CASSLGPGGSGYTF
j_gene: TRBJ1-2
v_gene: TRBV5-1
len: 14

CDR3aa: CASSLSGADEQFF
j_gene: TRBJ2-1
v_gene: TRBV5-1
len: 13

CDR3aa: CASSLGGPRGFQNEQFF
j_gene: TRBJ2-1
v_gene: TRBV5-6
len: 17

CDR3aa: CASSSTQYNSPLHF
j_gene: TRBJ1-6
v_gene: TRBV27
len: 14

CDR3aa: CASSLGSSNQPQHF
j_gene: TRBJ1-5
v_gene: TRBV5-1
len: 14

CDR3aa: CASSLSQSSDTQYF
j_gene: TRBJ2-3
v_gene: TRBV7-9
len: 14

CDR3aa: CASSLRGGAVYNEQFF
j_gene: TRBJ2-1
v_gene: TRBV11-2
len: 16

CDR3aa: CASSLDGYRSPLHF
j_gene: TRBJ1-6
v_gene: TRBV7-9
len: 14

CDR3aa: CASSPEGGASGYTF
j_gene: TRBJ1-2
v_gene: TRBV7-8
len: 14